Following are 26 T cell receptor beta chains from one sample sequenced in a study of control samples from healthy donors and cancer patients. Measured with immunoSEQ multiplex PCR; TCRdb has only the in-frame clones, and not every one. The sample shows roughly 26,000 clones, 85% of them seen only once. The sequenced sample was PBMCs. Every receptor here comes from a woman in her fifties or sixties with head and neck cancer.

This clone has a single count. The chain combines TRBV15 with TRBJ2-2; no definite D call. CDR3 length: 15 amino acids. The germline V gene has CDR1 LNHNV and CDR2 YYDKDF (reference sequence). V dropped 0 bases and J dropped 0 bases, with 5 bases sitting between them. The CDR3 DNA is TGTGCCACCAGCAGAGATCGAACGAACACCGGGGAGCTGTTTTTT. Its translation is CATSRDRTNTGELFF. Complete variable domain (other parts from reference TRBV15 and TRBJ2-2): DAMVIQNPRYQVTQFGKPVTLSCSQTLNHNVMYWYQQKSSQAPKLLFHYYDKDFNNEADTPDNFQSRRPNTSFCFLDIRSPGLGDTAMYLCATSRDRTNTGELFFGEGSRLTVL.

This chain joins TRBV9 and TRBJ2-5, with 14 bases fitting TRBD2. CDR1 is SGDLS and CDR2 is YYNGEE in the germline V gene. This CDR3 has 18 amino acids. V was clipped by 3 bases and J by 0 bases; unmatched bases: 7. For the CDR3, the DNA is TGTGCCAGCAGCGCAGGACTAGCGGGGGGCCTCTACCAAGAGACCCAGTACTTC. It yields the protein CASSAGLAGGLYQETQYF.

The CDR3 coding sequence is TGTGCCAGCTTAGGGACAGACCTCTCCTACGAGCAGTACTTC. Translating gives CASLGTDLSYEQYF. The chain joins TRBV7-9 to TRBJ2-7; 7 nucleotides line up with TRBD1. Trimming took 8 bases from V and 0 from J; bases not matched to a gene: 7. Germline values: CDR1 SEHNR, CDR2 FQNEAQ (reference sequence). The CDR3 is 14 residues long.

In DNA form, the CDR3 reads TGTGCCAGCAGCTCCTTCTGGGCTAGGGTCACTGAAGCTTTCTTT. It specifies CASSSFWARVTEAFF. The chain has TRBV11-3 and TRBJ1-1; D not certain. The germline CDR1 and CDR2 sequences are SGHNT and YENEEA. The ends were cut back, 4 bases at V and 4 bases at J, with 16 bases in the middle. The CDR3 runs to 15 residues.

This chain links TRBV7-9 with TRBJ2-3; the match to TRBD2 covers 9 bases. Germline V gives CDR1 SEHNR, CDR2 FQNEAQ (reference sequence). This CDR3 has 16 amino acids. Losses at the gene ends were 4 bases for V and 2 bases for J; bases not matched to a gene: 7. The CDR3, as DNA: TGTGCCAGCAGCTGGGGAACGGGACTAGCCACAGATACGCAGTATTTT. Translated: CASSWGTGLATDTQYF.

The chain has TRBV3-1 (or the pseudogene TRBV3-2) and TRBJ2-3, with 13 bases that match TRBD2. The junction had 7 bases not matched to a gene; V was cut back by 5 bases and J by 5 bases. Germline V gives CDR1 LGHDT, CDR2 YNNKEL (reference sequence). CDR3 size: 16 residues. The CDR3: CASSAGLAGVEDTQYF. CDR3 nucleotides: TGTGCCAGCAGCGCAGGACTAGCGGGAGTGGAAGATACGCAGTATTTT.

The table lists this clone with a count of one. The rearrangement joins TRBV5-4 to TRBJ2-2; perhaps TRBD1 as D (5 bases). This CDR3 spans 14 amino acids. Trimming left V 0 bases short and J 6 bases short, with 9 bases between. Germline V CDR1 and CDR2: SGHNT, YYREEE (reference sequence). The CDR3 region has the DNA TGTGCCAGCAGCTTGGGGGGCTCACCCGGGGAGCTGTTTTTT. This gives the protein CASSLGGSPGELFF.

Note on this clone: Within the sample, other DNA sequences also encode this same CDR3. The chain has TRBV3-1 (or the pseudogene TRBV3-2) and TRBJ2-7; 11 positions agree with TRBD2. J was trimmed by 7 bases and V by 0 bases; bases with no gene match: 5. Germline CDR1 is LGHDT and CDR2 is YNNKEL (reference sequence). This CDR3 is built from 15 residues. This CDR3 reads CASSQDIAGGREQYF. The CDR3 nucleotides read TGTGCCAGCAGCCAAGATATAGCGGGGGGGCGGGAGCAGTACTTC.

This clone has a single count. The V call is TRBV7-3, the J call TRBJ2-1; D ambiguous. The V gene lost 4 bases and the J gene lost 6 bases, with 13 bases spanning the gap. The CDR3 extends over 14 amino acids. Germline V gene lookup returns CDR1 SGHTA and CDR2 FQGTGA. CDR3 nucleotide sequence: TGTGCCAGCAGCTCCGGCCTCTCTCTCAATGAGCAGTTCTTC. It specifies CASSSGLSLNEQFF.

The gene calls are TRBV5-1 and TRBJ2-3; no definite D call. This CDR3 is 15 amino acids long. V lost 1 base to trimming and J lost 4 bases, with 13 bases between them. The V gene's germline CDR1 is SGHRS and CDR2 YFSETQ. CDR3 in amino acids: CASSLYGSGADTQYF. The CDR3, as DNA: TGCGCCAGCAGCTTGTATGGGTCTGGCGCAGATACGCAGTATTTT.

The chain links TRBV9 to TRBJ2-5; 9 bases fit TRBD1. The germline gives CDR1 SGDLS, CDR2 YYNGEE. V dropped 1 base and J dropped 5; count of bases not matched to a gene: 3. This CDR3 region has 14 residues. The CDR3 DNA sequence: TGTGCCAGCAGCGTAACAGGGGGCTGGGAGACCCAGTACTTC. It yields the protein CASSVTGGWETQYF.

This chain links TRBV2 with TRBJ2-1; maybe TRBD2 (6 bases). Germline assignment: CDR1 SNHLY and CDR2 FYNNEI. CDR3 length: 10 amino acids. Trimming shortened V by 8 bases and J by 8 bases, and 7 bases separated the two germline ends. The CDR3 protein is CASGGDEQFF. Here the CDR3 DNA reads TGTGCCAGCGGAGGGGATGAGCAGTTCTTC.

The V call is TRBV5-1, the J call TRBJ2-5; possibly TRBD2 for D (6 bases). There are 14 residues in the CDR3. Germline assignment: CDR1 SGHRS and CDR2 YFSETQ. Deletions cut 2 bases from V and 7 bases from J, with 15 bases between. CDR3: CASSLTGAGGTQYF. The CDR3 bases are TGCGCCAGCAGCTTAACAGGTGCCGGGGGGACCCAGTACTTC.

The chain uses TRBV12-3 or TRBV12-4 and TRBJ2-1; 8 positions match TRBD2. Germline trimming cut 7 bases from V and 5 bases from J; bases unmatched to any gene: 4. This CDR3 region has 13 residues. The CDR3 is CASIAGPNNEQFF. DNA for the CDR3: TGTGCCAGCATAGCGGGGCCCAACAATGAGCAGTTCTTC.

This clone has a single count. This rearrangement joins TRBV3-1 (or the pseudogene TRBV3-2) to TRBJ1-1, with 7 bases aligning to TRBD1. Unmatched junction bases numbered 1, after V lost 0 bases and J lost 6 bases. The germline V gene encodes CDR1 LGHDT and CDR2 YNNKEL (reference sequence). The length of the CDR3 is 13 residues. CDR3 coding DNA: TGTGCCAGCAGCCAAGATGACAGGGCTGAAGCTTTCTTT. Amino acid sequence: CASSQDDRAEAFF.

This clone has only one observation. The rearrangement joins TRBV6-2 or TRBV6-3 to TRBJ2-2, with 9 positions matching TRBD2. Looked up from germline, CDR1 is MNHEY and CDR2 is SVGEGT. The V gene end was trimmed by 4 bases and the J gene end by 4 bases; junction bases not matched to a gene: 13. This CDR3 contains 18 residues. This chain's CDR3 is CASSFLPPGGGATGELFF. DNA of the CDR3: TGTGCCAGCAGTTTCCTACCCCCGGGCGGGGGGGCCACCGGGGAGCTGTTTTTT.

A remark on this clone: One end of the junction varies from germline; a read error may be responsible. J is TRBJ2-2 and V is TRBV5-5, with 7 bases aligning to TRBD2. This CDR3 is built from 12 residues. The germline V gene encodes CDR1 SGHKS and CDR2 YYEKEE (reference sequence). The DNA for the CDR3 is TGTGCCAGCAGCTTGGGGGCGGGGGTACCGATTTTT. Its protein product is CASSLGAGVPIF.

This rearrangement joins TRBV4-2 to TRBJ2-2; D unclear. V was trimmed by 4 bases and J by 7 bases, leaving 13 bases between them. The CDR3 contains 14 residues. Germline CDR1 and CDR2: LGHNA and YNFKEQ. The CDR3 sequence is CASSPRSAVGELFF. The CDR3 nucleotides read TGTGCCAGCAGCCCCCGGTCTGCGGTCGGGGAGCTGTTTTTT.

The V gene is TRBV7-9, the J gene TRBJ2-7, with D tentatively TRBD2 (6 bases). Trimming removed 7 bases at V and 2 bases at J, with 15 bases between. This CDR3 is 14 amino acids long. CDR1 is SEHNR, CDR2 FQNEAQ, per germline (reference sequence). CDR3 sequence reads: CASTRTTSAYEQYF. The CDR3 nucleotides read TGTGCCAGCACCCGGACTACCTCTGCCTACGAGCAGTACTTC.

This rearrangement joins TRBV20-1 to TRBJ2-7, with D uncertain. Germline V gives CDR1 DFQATT, CDR2 SNEGSKA (reference sequence). The CDR3 extends over 11 amino acids. For the CDR3, the DNA is TGCAGCGTTAGTCGCGGCTACGAGCAGTACTTC. Protein: CSVSRGYEQYF.

V gene TRBV29-1 combines with J gene TRBJ2-1; perhaps TRBD2 as D (5 bases). Trimming shortened V by 6 bases and J by 0 bases, and 9 bases separated the two germline ends. CDR1 is SQVTM, CDR2 ANQGSEA, per germline. This CDR3 is 13 amino acids long. The CDR3 DNA reads TGCAGCGTCAGTCGGGACTCCTACAATGAGCAGTTCTTC. Its translation: CSVSRDSYNEQFF.

The chain combines TRBV2 with TRBJ1-5, with D perhaps matching TRBD1 (6 bases). The CDR3 runs to 15 residues. Trimming took 5 bases from V and 2 from J, leaving 13 bases between them. Germline lookup yields CDR1 SNHLY and CDR2 FYNNEI. In nucleotides, the CDR3 is TGTGCCAGCAGTCTGACAGGAAAAGGCAATCAGCCCCAGCATTTT. Translated: CASSLTGKGNQPQHF.

V gene TRBV18 combines with J gene TRBJ2-1; 8 nucleotides match TRBD1. CDR3 length equals 15 residues. V shed 5 bases and J 4 bases; nucleotides not matched to a gene: 7. Germline-derived CDR1 and CDR2 are KGHSH and LQKENI. This CDR3 reads CASSSDRGGYNEQFF. The DNA of the CDR3 is TGTGCCAGCTCATCAGACAGGGGAGGATACAATGAGCAGTTCTTC.

The chain employs TRBV14 and TRBJ1-2; D is uncertain. The germline gives CDR1 SGHDN, CDR2 FVKESK. The CDR3 runs to 15 residues. The V gene lost 0 bases and the J gene lost 7 bases, with 15 bases spanning the gap. CDR3 amino acids: CASSQDVSRYGGYTF. For the CDR3, the DNA is TGTGCCAGCAGCCAAGACGTCAGTAGGTACGGTGGCTACACCTTC.

This chain connects TRBV7-2 to TRBJ1-2, with 7 bases fitting TRBD1. The CDR3 spans 16 residues. Germline V CDR1 and CDR2: SGHTA, FQGNSA. V dropped 1 base and J dropped 3; count of bases not matched to a gene: 8. CDR3 in amino acids: CASSLDWDSVYYGYTF. The CDR3 coding sequence is TGTGCCAGCAGCTTAGACTGGGACAGCGTCTACTATGGCTACACCTTC.

The rearrangement links TRBV6-2 or TRBV6-3 to TRBJ2-7; D remains unclear. The CDR3 has 14 residues. With 6 bases removed from V and 2 bases from J, the gap between germline ends came to 14 bases. CDR1 and CDR2 from the germline V gene are MNHEY and SVGEGT. The CDR3 nucleotides read TGTGCCAGCAGCCACCTTATCCCGCCCTACGAGCAGTACTTC. Translating it yields CASSHLIPPYEQYF.